This T cell receptor beta chain was sequenced for a study of cytotoxic CD8 clonotypes in ibrutinib-treated CLL. The CDR3 has 15 residues. The V gene lost 0 bases and the J gene lost 5 bases, with 14 bases spanning the gap. Germline V gene data show CDR1 as SGHNT and CDR2 as YYREEE (reference sequence). Only in-frame clones appear in the TCRdb table, and some are missing; sequencing was by immunoSEQ multiplex PCR. Seen here are 45,000 to 70,000 clones, 56% observed once, and the top ten hold 20%. This TCR came from a human donor with chronic lymphocytic leukemia. The specimen comprised PBMCs, sampled after 24 months of ibrutinib treatment. This rearrangement joins TRBV5-4 to TRBJ2-5, with D perhaps TRBD1 (6 bases). In DNA, the CDR3 is TGTGCCAGCAGCTTGGCCGCAGGCACAGGGGAGACCCAGTACTTC. Translating it yields CASSLAAGTGETQYF.